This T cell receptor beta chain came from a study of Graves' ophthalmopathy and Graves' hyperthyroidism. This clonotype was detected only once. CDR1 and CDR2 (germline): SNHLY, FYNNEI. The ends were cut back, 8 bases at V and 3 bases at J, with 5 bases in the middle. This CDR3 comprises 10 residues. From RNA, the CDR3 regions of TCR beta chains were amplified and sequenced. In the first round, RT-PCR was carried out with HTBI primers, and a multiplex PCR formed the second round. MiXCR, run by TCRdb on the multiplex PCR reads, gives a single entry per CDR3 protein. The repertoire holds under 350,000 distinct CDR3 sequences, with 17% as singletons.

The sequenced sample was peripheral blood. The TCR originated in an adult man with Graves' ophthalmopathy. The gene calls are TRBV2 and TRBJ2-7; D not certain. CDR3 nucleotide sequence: TGTGCCAGCCAGTACTACGAGCAGTACTTC. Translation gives CASQYYEQYF.